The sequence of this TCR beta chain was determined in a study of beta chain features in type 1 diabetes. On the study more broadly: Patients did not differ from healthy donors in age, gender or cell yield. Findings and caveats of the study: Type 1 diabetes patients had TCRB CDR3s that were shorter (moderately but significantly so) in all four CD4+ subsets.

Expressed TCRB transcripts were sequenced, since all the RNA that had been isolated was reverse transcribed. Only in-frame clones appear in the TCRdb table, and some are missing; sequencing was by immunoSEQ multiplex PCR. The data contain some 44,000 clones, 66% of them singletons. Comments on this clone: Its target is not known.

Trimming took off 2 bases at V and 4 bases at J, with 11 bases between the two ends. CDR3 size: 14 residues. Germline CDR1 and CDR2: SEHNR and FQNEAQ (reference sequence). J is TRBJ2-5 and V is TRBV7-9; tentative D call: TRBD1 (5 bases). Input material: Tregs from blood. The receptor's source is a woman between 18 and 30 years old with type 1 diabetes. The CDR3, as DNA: TGTGCCAGCAGCTTAAGGACACGGGTAGAGACCCAGTACTTC. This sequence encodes CASSLRTRVETQYF.